Listed below are T cell receptor beta chains from one sample, sequenced in a study of blood T cell repertoires in COVID-19. Generated by immunoSEQ multiplex PCR, the TCRdb table keeps only in-frame clones and is missing some. The sample yields around 70,000 clones, around 93% seen once. Sequencing was carried out using peripheral blood. All receptors come from a human donor in a cohort sampled during active COVID-19. Both conserved end residues are part of each CDR3. A D gene is named only where the DNA matches it firmly. Expanded clones are given a class, and other clones once, few, many or no size at all.

V gene: TRBV6-5; D gene: TRBD1; J gene: TRBJ1-2; clone size: .; CDR3 protein: CASSRTGLDGYTF; CDR3 DNA: TGTGCCAGCAGTAGGACAGGACTGGATGGCTACACCTTC
V gene: TRBV18; D gene: .; J gene: TRBJ1-5; clone size: .; CDR3 protein: CASSRLGGEQPQHF; CDR3 DNA: TGTGCCAGCTCACGCCTCGGGGGAGAACAGCCCCAGCATTTT
V gene: TRBV2; D gene: .; J gene: TRBJ1-5; clone size: .; CDR3 protein: CASSPGTRVQPQHF; CDR3 DNA: TGTGCCAGCAGTCCCGGGACACGGGTCCAGCCCCAGCATTTT
V gene: TRBV7-9; D gene: TRBD1; J gene: TRBJ2-2; clone size: .; CDR3 protein: CASSLTGVGELFF; CDR3 DNA: TGTGCCAGCAGTTTGACAGGGGTCGGGGAGCTGTTTTTT
V gene: TRBV11-2; D gene: TRBD2; J gene: TRBJ2-2; clone size: .; CDR3 protein: CASSLKGGGYTGELFF; CDR3 DNA: TGTGCCAGCAGCTTAAAGGGCGGGGGGTACACCGGGGAGCTGTTTTTT
V gene: TRBV4-2; D gene: .; J gene: TRBJ1-2; clone size: .; CDR3 protein: CASSQELRGTEYGYTF; CDR3 DNA: TGTGCCAGCAGCCAAGAGCTCAGGGGTACAGAGTATGGCTACACCTTC
V gene: TRBV7-2; D gene: .; J gene: TRBJ2-1; clone size: .; CDR3 protein: CASSLATGQYNEQFF; CDR3 DNA: TGTGCCAGCAGCTTAGCGACAGGTCAATACAATGAGCAGTTCTTC
V gene: TRBV6-2/TRBV6-3; D gene: TRBD2; J gene: TRBJ2-1; clone size: .; CDR3 protein: CASSYGTSGLSRVRNEQFF; CDR3 DNA: TGTGCCAGCAGTTACGGTACTAGCGGGCTGTCACGGGTCCGCAATGAGCAGTTCTTC
V gene: TRBV7-8; D gene: TRBD2; J gene: TRBJ2-3; clone size: .; CDR3 protein: CASSLEGLAGALSTDTQYF; CDR3 DNA: TGTGCCAGCAGCTTGGAGGGTCTAGCGGGGGCCCTTAGCACAGATACGCAGTATTTT
V gene: TRBV7-2; D gene: .; J gene: TRBJ1-3; clone size: .; CDR3 protein: CASSIPVVSGNTIYF; CDR3 DNA: TGTGCCAGCAGCATACCGGTGGTCTCTGGAAACACCATATATTTT
V gene: TRBV18; D gene: .; J gene: TRBJ1-2; clone size: .; CDR3 protein: CASSPRRAPQSLSDGYTF; CDR3 DNA: TGTGCCAGCTCACCACGCAGGGCTCCCCAGAGCTTATCTGATGGCTACACCTTC
V gene: TRBV6-5; D gene: TRBD1; J gene: TRBJ1-2; clone size: .; CDR3 protein: CASRKNGQGANGYTF; CDR3 DNA: TGTGCCAGCAGAAAAAATGGACAGGGGGCAAATGGCTACACCTTC
V gene: TRBV5-8; D gene: .; J gene: TRBJ2-6; clone size: .; CDR3 protein: CASSLWGDSGANVLTF; CDR3 DNA: TGTGCCAGCAGCTTATGGGGCGACTCTGGGGCCAACGTCCTGACTTTC
V gene: TRBV13; D gene: TRBD1; J gene: TRBJ2-3; clone size: .; CDR3 protein: CASNLYGQGSDTQYF; CDR3 DNA: TGTGCCAGCAACCTCTATGGACAGGGCTCAGATACGCAGTATTTT
V gene: TRBV7-2; D gene: .; J gene: TRBJ2-7; clone size: .; CDR3 protein: CASSPSGASGEQYF; CDR3 DNA: TGTGCCAGCAGTCCCTCGGGGGCTAGCGGCGAGCAGTACTTC
V gene: TRBV4-1; D gene: .; J gene: TRBJ1-4; clone size: .; CDR3 protein: CASSQDFAGEGVEKLFF; CDR3 DNA: TGCGCCAGCAGCCAAGATTTTGCAGGGGAGGGGGTTGAAAAACTGTTTTTT
V gene: TRBV3-1/TRBV3-2; D gene: .; J gene: TRBJ2-2; clone size: once; CDR3 protein: CASSRDSNTGELFF; CDR3 DNA: TGTGCCAGCAGCCGGGACTCGAACACCGGGGAGCTGTTTTTT
V gene: TRBV5-1; D gene: .; J gene: TRBJ2-5; clone size: .; CDR3 protein: CASSSRTNRGQETQYF; CDR3 DNA: TGCGCCAGCAGCTCAAGAACCAATAGGGGTCAAGAGACCCAGTACTTC
V gene: TRBV7-2; D gene: .; J gene: TRBJ1-5; clone size: once; CDR3 protein: CASSQGPNQPQHF; CDR3 DNA: TGTGCCAGCAGCCAGGGGCCCAATCAGCCCCAGCATTTT
V gene: TRBV6-5; D gene: .; J gene: TRBJ2-5; clone size: .; CDR3 protein: CASSYAGAGETQYF; CDR3 DNA: TGTGCCAGCAGTTACGCGGGGGCTGGAGAGACCCAGTACTTC
V gene: TRBV5-5; D gene: TRBD2; J gene: TRBJ2-1; clone size: .; CDR3 protein: CASSVGTSGGYNEQFF; CDR3 DNA: TGTGCCAGCAGCGTCGGGACTAGCGGGGGTTACAATGAGCAGTTCTTC
V gene: TRBV19; D gene: .; J gene: TRBJ1-1; clone size: .; CDR3 protein: CASSINPEGDEAFF; CDR3 DNA: TGTGCCAGTAGTATAAACCCCGAAGGAGACGAAGCTTTCTTT
V gene: TRBV3-1/TRBV3-2; D gene: TRBD2; J gene: TRBJ2-1; clone size: .; CDR3 protein: CASSQDLSGRASNEQFF; CDR3 DNA: TGTGCCAGCAGCCAAGATCTTAGCGGGAGGGCCTCCAATGAGCAGTTCTTC
V gene: TRBV14; D gene: .; J gene: TRBJ2-2; clone size: .; CDR3 protein: CASSRGGTSGELFF; CDR3 DNA: TGTGCCAGCAGTCGGGGCGGGACGTCCGGGGAGCTGTTTTTT
V gene: TRBV3-1/TRBV3-2; D gene: .; J gene: TRBJ2-7; clone size: .; CDR3 protein: CASSQAFVGGEQYF; CDR3 DNA: TGTGCCAGCAGCCAGGCCTTCGTTGGGGGGGAGCAGTACTTC
V gene: TRBV5-8; D gene: .; J gene: TRBJ1-5; clone size: .; CDR3 protein: CASSGDNNQPQHF; CDR3 DNA: TGTGCCAGCAGCGGGGACAACAATCAGCCCCAGCATTTT
V gene: TRBV9; D gene: TRBD1; J gene: TRBJ2-7; clone size: .; CDR3 protein: CASSVVGTGDEQYF; CDR3 DNA: TGTGCCAGCAGCGTAGTAGGGACAGGGGACGAGCAGTACTTC
V gene: TRBV6-6; D gene: .; J gene: TRBJ1-2; clone size: .; CDR3 protein: CASSYDRYNYGYTF; CDR3 DNA: TGTGCCAGCAGTTACGACAGGTACAACTATGGCTACACCTTC
V gene: TRBV30; D gene: TRBD1; J gene: TRBJ1-2; clone size: .; CDR3 protein: CAWSRRQGNYGYTF; CDR3 DNA: TGTGCCTGGAGCCGAAGACAGGGAAACTATGGCTACACCTTC
V gene: TRBV28; D gene: TRBD2; J gene: TRBJ2-7; clone size: .; CDR3 protein: CASSLPGLDYEQYF; CDR3 DNA: TGTGCCAGCAGCTTACCGGGACTAGACTACGAGCAGTACTTC
V gene: TRBV19; D gene: .; J gene: TRBJ1-6; clone size: .; CDR3 protein: CASSPAHFSPLHF; CDR3 DNA: TGTGCCAGTAGTCCCGCCCACTTTTCACCCCTCCACTTT
V gene: TRBV7-2; D gene: .; J gene: TRBJ2-7; clone size: .; CDR3 protein: CASSLPSWTPIF; CDR3 DNA: TGTGCCAGCAGCTTACCTTCCTGGACACCCATCTTC
V gene: TRBV5-6; D gene: TRBD1; J gene: TRBJ1-5; clone size: few; CDR3 protein: CASIQGTVVYSNQPQHF; CDR3 DNA: TGTGCCAGCATCCAGGGGACAGTTGTCTATAGCAATCAGCCCCAGCATTTT